Listed here are 10 T cell receptor beta chains from one sample, sequenced in a study of T cells after yellow fever vaccination. TCRdb ran MiXCR on the 5' RACE reads and lists one entry per CDR3 protein. The sample consists of 350,000 to 450,000 distinct CDR3 sequences, roughly 6.2% of them appearing once. Sample: PBMCs, taken 5 days after the yellow fever booster vaccination. These receptors originate from a young man who received the YFV17D yellow fever vaccine.

This clonotype showed up just a few times. The chain couples TRBV12-3 or TRBV12-4 to TRBJ2-7; unclear D gene. The CDR3 length is 14 residues. Trimming removed 5 bases at V and 0 bases at J, with 11 bases between. The CDR3 nucleotides read TGTGCCAGCAGTCTTGAGTACGTCTCCTACGAGCAGTACTTC. This sequence encodes CASSLEYVSYEQYF.

The rearrangement uses TRBV7-2 and TRBJ2-5; 8 bases agree with TRBD2. With 1 base clipped from V and 3 bases from J, the junction kept 1 base outside the gene matches. The CDR3 is 14 residues long. Looked up from germline, CDR1 is SGHTA and CDR2 is FQGNSA. CDR3 nucleotides: TGTGCCAGCAGCTTAGAACTAGCGGAAGAGACCCAGTACTTC. It yields the protein CASSLELAEETQYF.

The chain has TRBV12-3 or TRBV12-4 and TRBJ2-1, with 7 nucleotides matching TRBD2. This CDR3 contains 16 residues. V shed 6 bases and J 6 bases; nucleotides not matched to a gene: 14. The CDR3, as DNA: TGTGCCAGCAGGGCCGGGGGGTTAGCGTCTCTCAATGAGCAGTTCTTC. Protein sequence: CASRAGGLASLNEQFF.

A few counts support this clonotype. V is TRBV20-1 and J is TRBJ1-5; the D is unclear. CDR3 length: 15 amino acids. Trimming stripped 1 base from V and 4 bases from J, with 14 bases between. Germline V gene sequence: CDR1 DFQATT, CDR2 SNEGSKA (reference sequence). The CDR3 DNA follows: TGCAGTGCTAGAGTGGCGGGCGGGGTAAATCAGCCCCAGCATTTT. Amino acids: CSARVAGGVNQPQHF.

This clonotype was recorded a few times. This chain uses TRBV29-1 with TRBJ2-1, with 12 nucleotides matching TRBD2. The CDR3 totals 18 residues. The trim removed 0 bases at V and 0 bases at J, leaving 6 bases unmatched. Per germline, CDR1 SQVTM and CDR2 ANQGSEA. The CDR3 loop is CSVEDGTSGRTSYNEQFF. Here the CDR3 DNA reads TGCAGCGTTGAAGATGGAACTAGCGGGAGGACCTCCTACAATGAGCAGTTCTTC.

This clonotype was counted many times. This rearrangement joins TRBV5-1 to TRBJ2-5; D is unresolved. Trimming stripped 0 bases from V and 1 base from J, with 10 bases between. This CDR3 is 15 amino acids long. Germline CDR1 is SGHRS and CDR2 is YFSETQ. This CDR3 reads CASSLGGSGQETQYF. The CDR3 coding sequence is TGCGCCAGCAGCTTGGGGGGAAGTGGCCAAGAGACCCAGTACTTC.

The V gene is TRBV11-2, the J gene TRBJ2-3, with D hard to call. V shed 4 bases and J shed 2 bases, with 16 bases lying between them. This CDR3 spans 16 amino acids. Germline CDR1 SGHAT, CDR2 FQNNGV. This CDR3 reads CASSSPRGPYTDTQYF. Here the CDR3 DNA reads TGTGCCAGCAGCTCCCCACGAGGACCCTACACAGATACGCAGTATTTT.

This clonotype was detected ten times or more. The CDR3 spells CSVEETQGVRQHF. CDR3 coding DNA: TGCAGCGTTGAAGAGACGCAGGGAGTGCGGCAGCATTTT. V and J are TRBV29-1 and TRBJ1-5, with D perhaps matching TRBD1 (5 bases). The CDR3 is made up of 13 amino acids. CDR1 SQVTM and CDR2 ANQGSEA come from the germline V gene. V lost 0 bases and J 13 bases, leaving 16 bases between the germline ends.

The V gene is TRBV5-1, the J gene TRBJ2-1, with 12 bases identical to TRBD2. This CDR3 has 16 amino acids. Germline V gene lookup returns CDR1 SGHRS and CDR2 YFSETQ. With V trimmed by 0 bases and J by 8 bases, 6 bases remained unmatched. The CDR3 loop is CASSLATSGRIDEQFF. The CDR3 DNA sequence: TGCGCCAGCAGCTTGGCGACTAGCGGGAGAATTGATGAGCAGTTCTTC.

The chain couples TRBV27 to TRBJ1-5; D remains unclear. The germline V gene has CDR1 MNHEY and CDR2 SMNVEV (reference sequence). V was trimmed by 2 bases and J by 7 bases, leaving 9 bases between them. The CDR3 runs 13 residues. CDR3 residues: CASSLGRGQPQHF. Written as DNA, the CDR3 is TGTGCCAGCAGTTTAGGACGCGGACAGCCCCAGCATTTT.